Below are 7 T cell receptor beta chains sequenced from a single sample in a study of PD-1 blockade in classical Hodgkin lymphoma. Data came from immunoSEQ multiplex PCR; TCRdb stores just in-frame clones and leaves some out. The sample comprises about 20,000 clones, less than 75% of which are singletons, and 7.8% rests with the top ten. Time point in this sample: cycle 4 day 1 (C4D1), after 6 weeks of nivolumab. Each patient's relapse followed autologous stem cell transplantation, and brentuximab vedotin exposure varied. The source was peripheral blood mononuclear cells (PBMCs), collected before the fourth cycle of nivolumab. The receptors originated from a human donor with classical Hodgkin lymphoma.

This clone was detected only a few times. J is TRBJ2-5 and V is TRBV4-2, with 13 bases identical to TRBD2. With 3 bases clipped from V and 5 bases from J, the junction kept 6 bases outside the gene matches. Per germline, CDR1 LGHNA and CDR2 YNFKEQ. The CDR3 has 16 amino acids. The CDR3 region is CASSHNGLAGVETQYF. As DNA, the CDR3 is TGTGCCAGCAGCCACAATGGACTAGCGGGAGTGGAGACCCAGTACTTC.

This clone was picked up one time. J is TRBJ2-7 and V is TRBV4-1; perhaps TRBD1 as D (5 bases). The V end was cut by 1 base, the J end by 3 bases, with 13 bases between. The germline CDR1 and CDR2 sequences are MGHRA and YSYEKL. The CDR3 covers 15 residues. CDR3 in amino acids: CASSQGAQGIYEQYF. The CDR3 region has the DNA TGCGCCAGCAGCCAAGGCGCGCAGGGAATCTACGAGCAGTACTTC.

The chain recombines TRBV7-3 with TRBJ2-2; D gene uncertain. V lost 8 bases to trimming and J lost 1 base, with 11 bases between them. The germline gives CDR1 SGHTA, CDR2 FQGTGA. This CDR3 is 14 amino acids long. CDR3 loop: CASRTSVNTGELFF. The CDR3, as DNA: TGTGCCAGCCGAACGTCGGTGAACACCGGGGAGCTGTTTTTT.

The J gene is TRBJ2-1, the V gene TRBV27; possibly TRBD2 for D (5 bases). V was shortened by 5 bases and J by 3 bases, with 8 bases between the two germline ends. In germline, CDR1 is MNHEY, CDR2 SMNVEV (reference sequence). There are 13 residues in the CDR3. This CDR3 reads CASSRGIYNEQFF. CDR3 coding DNA: TGTGCCAGCAGTCGGGGTATCTACAATGAGCAGTTCTTC.

The chain recombines TRBV5-1 with TRBJ2-5; possible D gene TRBD2, 5 bases. The CDR3 spans 17 residues. The V gene's germline CDR1 is SGHRS and CDR2 YFSETQ. Deletions cut 4 bases from V and 3 bases from J, with 22 bases between. CDR3 DNA sequence: TGCGCCAGCAGCCCCCTCATCGGGAACCTGGGGAAAGAGACCCAGTACTTC. This gives the protein CASSPLIGNLGKETQYF.

The CDR3 DNA follows: TGTGCCAGCAGCTTTGGCGCACGGGGGGGAGAAGAGACCCAGTACTTC. Its protein is CASSFGARGGEETQYF. The V gene is TRBV11-2, the J gene TRBJ2-5; 8 bases agree with TRBD2. CDR1 is SGHAT and CDR2 is FQNNGV in the germline V gene. V was pared by 3 bases and J by 3 bases, with 9 bases of the junction left unmatched. This CDR3 has 16 residues.

The chain has TRBV4-1 and TRBJ2-5, with D possibly being TRBD2 (7 bases). TRBJ2-7 matches the DNA end more closely, so the J call is doubtful. The CDR3 consists of 17 residues. Germline CDR1 reads MGHRA; CDR2 reads YSYEKL. The CDR3 region is CASSQGGGSESSYEQYF. The CDR3 DNA sequence: TGCGCCAGCAGCCAGGGAGGGGGTTCTGAAAGCTCCTACGAGCAGTACTTC.